This record looks at one TCR beta chain sequence and its context. This clonotype was counted at least ten times. The antigen it recognizes is unknown. Per-base qualities were not stored, and no clone one base away is much larger. The sample comes from a study of blood T cells in healthy people across ages (dated by TCRdb to the mid-2010s). Concerning the study at large: Template switching captured roughly one uniquely barcoded TCR beta cDNA molecule per two T cells in model experiments. Using deep sequencing normalized with unique cDNA molecular identifiers, the study measured how TCR beta repertoire diversity changes with age. The donors were divided into four age groups: young (average about 16 years), middle-aged (approximately 39), aged (around 59) and long-lived (82). To avoid experimental bias, donors of different ages were distributed randomly across sequencing lanes. Using the same blood draw, the study looked at two additional independent replicas of 1 million unique cDNA reads for two donors, one aged 18 to 29 and the other aged 80 or older. The paper's findings and limits, for the study overall: Because profiling used bulk unsorted PBMCs, naive and antigen-experienced compartments could not be compared conclusively. Because the CMV infection status of the donors was unknown, age-related changes in expanded clonotypes may potentially have been confounded. Estimates of total diversity from one million sequenced T cells were regarded as lower bounds and underestimates. Compared with the aged group, more naive CD4+ T cells, fewer expanded clones and increased TCR diversity were shown by the long-lived group, suggesting age selection. As age increased, observed TCR beta diversity per million T cells dropped in a roughly linear way, and a significant reduction was already evident by age around 41. Observed TCR beta diversity correlated strongly with the percentage of naive T cells measured by flow cytometry.

The junction carries 22 bases between V and J, which are trimmed by 7 bases and 9 bases respectively. From a lookup of the germline V gene (reference sequence), CDR1 and CDR2 are DFQATT and SNEGSKA. The CDR3 has 14 amino acids, counting the end cysteine and phenylalanine. The retained sequence is limited to the CDR3, 42 bases, with the frame set at the first base. Library creation used 5' RACE. TCRdb lists the instrument as Illumina HiSeq 2500. A second PCR of roughly 7 to 11 cycles was performed with a sample-barcoded 5' primer and a J-beta primer mix. A unique molecular identifier was introduced onto each TCR beta cDNA molecule by a template-switch 5' adaptor carrying 12 random nucleotides. At least 3 million CDR3-containing paired-end reads were obtained from each sample. All of the RNA was converted into first-strand cDNA using the Mint cDNA synthesis kit, with a TRBC-specific oligonucleotide serving as the primer. Following uracil-DNA glycosylase treatment, a first 18-cycle PCR with universal primers M1SS and BC2_uni_R was performed on all cDNA. As for how the authors treated the data: Each sample was normalized by randomly selecting 1 million high-quality reads, each carrying a distinct molecular identifier. Instead of being binned into consensus sequences, reads that shared molecular identifiers were thrown out. MiTCR, set to a Q25 quality threshold and the strictest error-elimination algorithm, was used for CDR3 identification, clonotype clustering and error correction. A nonparametric unseen species model with Euler transformation was used to estimate lower-bound total TCR beta diversity. TCRdb's own reprocessing of the public reads used fastp at Q25 and MiXCR and kept productive beta chains. One record per CDR3 amino acid sequence lists the most common genes and DNA. The V and J calls, along with clone size, are taken from TCRdb and not from the paper's own processing. The table for this sample lists just under 900,000 distinct CDR3 sequences; 25% to 35% of them were counted only once. The ten largest make up 15% to 20% of the sample.

Donors were 40 or so systemically healthy Caucasian individuals from Russia aged roughly 6 to 100 years. Each donor gave 8 to 10 milliliters of peripheral blood, drawn into EDTA-treated Vacutainer tubes. Ficoll-Paque density-gradient centrifugation was used to isolate PBMCs, with at least 6.5 million per sample. Total RNA, at least 5 micrograms per sample, was extracted from PBMCs with Trizol reagent. For every donor, an aliquot of PBMCs went through flow cytometry to measure the percentages of naive CD45RAhigh/CD27high T cells. The chain employs TRBV20-1 and TRBJ2-1; the D gene could be either TRBD1 or TRBD2, each agreeing at 5 bases. The receptor was derived from a woman aged 80 or over in good health. What was sequenced was blood. CDR3 sequence: CSGARTSGIGEQFF. The DNA sequence is TGCAGTGGAGCTAGGACATCGGGGATAGGTGAGCAGTTCTTC.